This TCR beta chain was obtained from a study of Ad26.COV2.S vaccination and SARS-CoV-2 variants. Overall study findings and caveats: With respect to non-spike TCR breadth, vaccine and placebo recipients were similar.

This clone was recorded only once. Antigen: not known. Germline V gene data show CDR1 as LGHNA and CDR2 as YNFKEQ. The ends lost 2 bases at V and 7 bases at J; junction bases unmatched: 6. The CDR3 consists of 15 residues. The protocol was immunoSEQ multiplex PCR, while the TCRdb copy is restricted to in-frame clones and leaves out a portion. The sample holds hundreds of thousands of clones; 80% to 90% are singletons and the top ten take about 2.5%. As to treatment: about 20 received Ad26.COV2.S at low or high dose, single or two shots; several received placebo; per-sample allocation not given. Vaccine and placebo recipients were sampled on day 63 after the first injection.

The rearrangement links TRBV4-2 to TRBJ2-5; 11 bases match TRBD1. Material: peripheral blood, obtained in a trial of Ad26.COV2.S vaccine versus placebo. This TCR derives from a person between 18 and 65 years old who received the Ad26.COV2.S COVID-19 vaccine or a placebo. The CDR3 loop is CASSQRTGGIGTQYF. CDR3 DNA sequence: TGTGCCAGCAGCCAAAGGACAGGGGGCATTGGGACCCAGTACTTC.